Presented here are 5 T cell receptor beta chains from one specimen sequenced in a study of CD8 T cells in ankylosing spondylitis. Which antigens these TCRs recognize remains unknown. Via MiXCR, TCRdb re-called the 5' RACE reads, giving one row per CDR3 protein. Of around 490,000 distinct CDR3 sequences listed, about 5.4% are singletons. General observations from the study: Blood from ankylosing spondylitis patients appeared to carry a characteristic roughly 8-variant TCR beta motif.

Sequencing was carried out using blood, either unsorted or a sorted T cell fraction (not recorded which). These receptors all come from a male donor with ankylosing spondylitis.

This clonotype was recorded at least ten times. V and J are TRBV20-1 and TRBJ2-3; TRBD2 might be the D (5 bases). The germline V gene has CDR1 DFQATT and CDR2 SNEGSKA (reference sequence). This CDR3 has 13 amino acids. V was trimmed by 1 base and J by 0 bases, leaving 5 bases between them. CDR3 sequence: CSARVASTDTQYF. The CDR3, as DNA: TGCAGTGCTAGAGTAGCGAGCACAGATACGCAGTATTTT.

The chain uses TRBV15 and TRBJ2-1; perhaps D is TRBD1 or TRBD2 (5 bases each). V shed 0 bases and J shed 2 bases, with 14 bases lying between them. CDR1 and CDR2 from the germline V gene are LNHNV and YYDKDF (reference sequence). This CDR3 has 17 residues. CDR3 DNA sequence: TGTGCCACCAGCAGAGATATCGGGACCAAGCCCTACAATGAGCAGTTCTTC. Amino acid sequence: CATSRDIGTKPYNEQFF.

This clonotype occurred many times. The chain joins TRBV27 to TRBJ2-7; 9 bases fit TRBD2. CDR1 is MNHEY and CDR2 is SMNVEV in the germline V gene (reference sequence). The CDR3 sequence is 15 residues long. Trimming took 3 bases from V and 2 from J; bases not matched to a gene: 5. The CDR3 nucleotides are TGTGCCAGCAGTTTGGCCCCTAGCGGGACCTACGAGCAGTACTTC. Translation: CASSLAPSGTYEQYF.

This clonotype has a count of ten or more. The chain couples TRBV12-3 or TRBV12-4 to TRBJ2-1; the D gene is possibly TRBD2 (6 bases). The CDR3 spans 15 residues. Trimming left V 4 bases short and J 2 bases short, with 12 bases between. As DNA, the CDR3 is TGTGCCAGCAGTTGGGGGGTCGGCCCCTACAATGAGCAGTTCTTC. Protein product: CASSWGVGPYNEQFF.

This clonotype appeared many times. The chain links TRBV5-1 to TRBJ2-3; D is tentatively TRBD1 or TRBD2 (5 bases each). Trimming pared 2 bases from V and 4 bases from J, leaving 11 bases between. Germline CDR1 is SGHRS and CDR2 is YFSETQ. CDR3 length: 14 amino acids. CDR3 region: CASSFRGRADTQYF. The CDR3, as DNA: TGCGCCAGCAGCTTTAGGGGACGGGCAGATACGCAGTATTTT. Based on the CDR3 plus reference TRBV5-1 and TRBJ2-3, the full variable domain is KAGVTQTPRYLIKTRGQQVTLSCSPISGHRSVSWYQQTPGQGLQFLFEYFSETQRNKGNFPGRFSGRQFSNSRSEMNVSTLELGDSALYLCASSFRGRADTQYFGPGTRLTVL.